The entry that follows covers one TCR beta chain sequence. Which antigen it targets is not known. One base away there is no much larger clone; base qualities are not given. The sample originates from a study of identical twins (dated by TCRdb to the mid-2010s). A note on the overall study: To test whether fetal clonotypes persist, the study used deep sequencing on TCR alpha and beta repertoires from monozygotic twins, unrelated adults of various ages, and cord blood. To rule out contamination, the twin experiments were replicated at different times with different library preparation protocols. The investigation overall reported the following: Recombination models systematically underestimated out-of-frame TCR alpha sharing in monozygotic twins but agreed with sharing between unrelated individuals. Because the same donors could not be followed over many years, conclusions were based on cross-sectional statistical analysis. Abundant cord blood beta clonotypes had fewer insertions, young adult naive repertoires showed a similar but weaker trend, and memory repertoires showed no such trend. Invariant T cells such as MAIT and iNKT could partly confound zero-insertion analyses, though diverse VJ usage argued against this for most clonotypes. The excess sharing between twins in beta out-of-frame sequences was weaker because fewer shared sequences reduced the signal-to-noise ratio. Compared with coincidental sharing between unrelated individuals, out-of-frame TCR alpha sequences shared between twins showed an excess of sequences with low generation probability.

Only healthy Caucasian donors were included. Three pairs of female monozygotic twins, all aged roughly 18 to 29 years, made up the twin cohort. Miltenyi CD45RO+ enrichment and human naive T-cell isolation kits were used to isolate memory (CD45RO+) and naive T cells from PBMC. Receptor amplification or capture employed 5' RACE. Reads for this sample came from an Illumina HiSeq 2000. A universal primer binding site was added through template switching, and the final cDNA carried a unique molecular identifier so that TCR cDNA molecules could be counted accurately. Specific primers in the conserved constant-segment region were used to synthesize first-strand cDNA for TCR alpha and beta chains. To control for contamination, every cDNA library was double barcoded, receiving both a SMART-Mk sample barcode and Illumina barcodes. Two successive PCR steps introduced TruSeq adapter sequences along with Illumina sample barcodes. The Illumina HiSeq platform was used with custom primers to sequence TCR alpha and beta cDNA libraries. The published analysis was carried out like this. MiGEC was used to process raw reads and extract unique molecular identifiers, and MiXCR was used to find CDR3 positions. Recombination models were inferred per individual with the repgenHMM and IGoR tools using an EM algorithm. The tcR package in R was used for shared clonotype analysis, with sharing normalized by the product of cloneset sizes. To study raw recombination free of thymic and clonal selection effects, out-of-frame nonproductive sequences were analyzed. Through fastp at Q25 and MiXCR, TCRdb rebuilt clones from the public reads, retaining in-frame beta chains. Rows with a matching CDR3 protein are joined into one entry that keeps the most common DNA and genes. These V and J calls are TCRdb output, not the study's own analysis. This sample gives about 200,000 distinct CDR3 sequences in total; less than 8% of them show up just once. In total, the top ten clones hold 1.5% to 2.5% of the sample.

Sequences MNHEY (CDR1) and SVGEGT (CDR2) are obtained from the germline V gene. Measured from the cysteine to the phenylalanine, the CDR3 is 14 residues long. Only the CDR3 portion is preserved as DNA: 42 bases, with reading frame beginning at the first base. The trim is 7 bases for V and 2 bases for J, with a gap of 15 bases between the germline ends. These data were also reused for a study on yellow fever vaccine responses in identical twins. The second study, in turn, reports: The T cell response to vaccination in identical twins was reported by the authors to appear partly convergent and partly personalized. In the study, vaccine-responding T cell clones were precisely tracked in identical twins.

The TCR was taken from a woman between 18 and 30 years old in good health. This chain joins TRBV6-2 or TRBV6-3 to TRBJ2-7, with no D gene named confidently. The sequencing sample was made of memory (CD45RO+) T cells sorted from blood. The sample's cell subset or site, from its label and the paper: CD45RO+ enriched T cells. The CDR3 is CASTFSRAAYEQYF. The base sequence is TGTGCCAGCACTTTTAGCCGGGCAGCCTACGAGCAGTACTTC.